The 18 T cell receptor beta chains reported below all come from one sample, sequenced in a study of shared clonotypes between healthy human individuals. Produced via immunoSEQ multiplex PCR; TCRdb's table is partial and in-frame only. The data show 2 million to 3 million clones, just over 90% seen once. The material sequenced was naive CD4+ T cells sorted from blood. Subset meaning: CD45RA+ positively selected. These receptors were obtained from a man aged 18 to 29 in good health.

As DNA, the CDR3 is TGTGCCAGCAGCAAAAACCCAACCTTAGGCTACACCTTC. It codes for CASSKNPTLGYTF. This sequence joins TRBV6-5 and TRBJ1-2; no reliable D call. The V and J ends lost 6 bases and 8 bases respectively, with 16 bases between them. Germline V CDR1 and CDR2: MNHEY, SVGAGI. CDR3 length: 13 residues.

This clone appeared once. One end of the junction varies from germline; a read error may be responsible. The sample holds other DNA sequences that translate to the same CDR3. The chain uses TRBV11-2 and TRBJ2-7, with D possibly being TRBD2 (6 bases). This CDR3 spans 14 amino acids. Germline-derived CDR1 and CDR2 are SGHAT and FQNNGV. DNA of the CDR3: TGCGCCAGCAGCTCGACGGACGGGAGTTACGAGCAGTACTTC. This encodes CASSSTDGSYEQYF.

V and J are TRBV28 and TRBJ1-5; D may be TRBD1 (5 bases). The CDR3 loop spans 14 amino acids. V was clipped by 7 bases and J by 6 bases, with 16 bases between them. Per germline, CDR1 MDHEN and CDR2 SYDVKM. CDR3 amino acids: CASTRGGATQPQHF. In nucleotides, the CDR3 is TGTGCCAGCACCCGGGGTGGGGCGACTCAGCCCCAGCATTTT.

The chain couples TRBV6-5 to TRBJ1-2; 7 nucleotides agree with TRBD1. Germline V gene sequence: CDR1 MNHEY, CDR2 SVGAGI. V shed 9 bases and J 4 bases; nucleotides not matched to a gene: 8. The CDR3 is made up of 13 amino acids. The CDR3 reads CASKGQAFYGYTF. The DNA of the CDR3 is TGTGCCAGTAAAGGACAGGCCTTCTATGGCTACACCTTC.

V and J are TRBV29-1 and TRBJ2-3; D possibly matches TRBD1 or TRBD2 (6 bases each). CDR1 and CDR2 (germline): SQVTM, ANQGSEA. V was clipped by 6 bases and J by 0 bases, with 13 bases between them. The CDR3 covers 14 residues. In nucleotides, the CDR3 is TGCAGCGTCACCGGGGGCACCAGCACAGATACGCAGTATTTT. It translates to CSVTGGTSTDTQYF.

This sequence joins TRBV5-4 and TRBJ2-5, with 8 positions matching TRBD2. The CDR3 consists of 15 residues. V dropped 3 bases and J dropped 4; count of bases not matched to a gene: 8. CDR1 SGHNT and CDR2 YYREEE come from the germline V gene (reference sequence). CDR3 protein: CASSSRLGTRETQYF. The CDR3 DNA reads as TGTGCCAGCAGCTCCCGCTTGGGGACTAGAGAGACCCAGTACTTC.

The chain carries TRBV9 and TRBJ2-7; D remains unclear. V lost 0 bases and J lost 0, with 10 bases in between. CDR3 length equals 15 residues. Germline V CDR1 and CDR2: SGDLS, YYNGEE. The chain's CDR3 is CASSVDGRTSYEQYF. The CDR3 bases are TGTGCCAGCAGCGTAGACGGTAGAACCTCCTACGAGCAGTACTTC.

This chain uses TRBV5-4 with TRBJ2-1, with 9 nucleotides matching TRBD1. The junction had 7 bases not matched to a gene; V was cut back by 0 bases and J by 6 bases. CDR3 size: 16 residues. Germline V gene data show CDR1 as SGHNT and CDR2 as YYREEE (reference sequence). CDR3 amino acids: CASSLGRDRVGNEQFF. CDR3 DNA: TGTGCCAGCAGCTTGGGACGGGACAGGGTTGGCAATGAGCAGTTCTTC.

The V gene is TRBV11-2, the J gene TRBJ2-7; D uncertain. CDR1 and CDR2 (germline): SGHAT, FQNNGV. This CDR3 region has 16 residues. V shed 5 bases and J shed 4 bases, with 21 bases lying between them. CDR3 in DNA: TGTGCCAGCAGCCGAGAGACCCAGGATCTCCGATACGAGCAGTACTTC. Encoded protein: CASSRETQDLRYEQYF.

V and J are TRBV11-1 and TRBJ1-1; D remains unclear. The ends were cut back, 1 base at V and 6 bases at J, with 6 bases in the middle. The CDR3 has 12 amino acids. The germline V gene has CDR1 SGHAT and CDR2 FQDESV (reference sequence). DNA for the CDR3: TGTGCCAGCAGCTTAGGTTTAGCTGAAGCTTTCTTT. Amino acids: CASSLGLAEAFF.

The chain carries TRBV19 and TRBJ1-1; D possibly corresponds to TRBD1 (5 bases). CDR3 length: 15 residues. V was trimmed by 7 bases and J by 3 bases, leaving 18 bases between them. Germline V gene data show CDR1 as LNHDA and CDR2 as SQIVND (reference sequence). In DNA, the CDR3 is TGTGCCAGTACCCAGATCGGGCTAGGGGACACTGAAGCTTTCTTT. This encodes CASTQIGLGDTEAFF. The complete variable domain, with remaining parts taken from reference TRBV19 and TRBJ1-1, reads DGGITQSPKYLFRKEGQNVTLSCEQNLNHDAMYWYRQDPGQGLRLIYYSQIVNDFQKGDIAEGYSVSREKKESFPLTVTSAQKNPTAFYLCASTQIGLGDTEAFFGQGTRLTVV.

In DNA, the CDR3 is TGTGCCAGTAGTATAGCCAGGGGCGTTCATACCCAGTACTTC. Translated: CASSIARGVHTQYF. J is TRBJ2-5 and V is TRBV19; possible D gene TRBD1, 6 bases. This CDR3 region has 14 residues. CDR1 and CDR2 from the germline V gene are LNHDA and SQIVND (reference sequence). V was trimmed by 1 base and J by 8 bases, leaving 14 bases between them.

This chain links TRBV25-1 with TRBJ2-1; 7 bases agree with TRBD2. The CDR3 consists of 11 residues. Germline CDR1 MGHDK, CDR2 SYGVNS. Trimming at V came to 3 bases and at J to 14 bases, leaving 4 bases not matched to a gene. DNA of the CDR3: TGTGCCAGCAGTGAGACAGCGGGGAAGTTCTTC. It codes for CASSETAGKFF. Full variable domain (missing parts from reference TRBV25-1 and TRBJ2-1): EADIYQTPRYLVIGTGKKITLECSQTMGHDKMYWYQQDPGMELHLIHYSYGVNSTEKGDLSSESTVSRIRTEHFPLTLESARPSHTSQYLCASSETAGKFFGPGTRLTVL.

The chain uses TRBV10-3 and TRBJ2-7; 7 bases line up with TRBD2. The junction had 8 bases not matched to a gene; V was cut back by 3 bases and J by 6 bases. Germline CDR1 reads ENHRY; CDR2 reads SYGVKD. The CDR3 runs to 14 residues. This CDR3 is CAISDGGSPSEQYF. The CDR3 DNA is TGTGCCATCAGTGACGGCGGGAGCCCATCCGAGCAGTACTTC.

The chain's CDR3 is CASTGVTEAFF. The CDR3 DNA is TGTGCCAGCACAGGGGTCACTGAAGCTTTCTTT. The rearrangement joins TRBV25-1 to TRBJ1-1, with a weak D call TRBD1 (6 bases). Germline values: CDR1 MGHDK, CDR2 SYGVNS. The CDR3 consists of 11 residues. The V gene lost 7 bases and the J gene lost 4 bases, with 7 bases spanning the gap.

The chain links TRBV6-5 to TRBJ2-2; D is possibly TRBD2 (5 bases). Germline lookup yields CDR1 MNHEY and CDR2 SVGAGI. Trimming left V 0 bases short and J 4 bases short, with 9 bases between. The CDR3 runs to 15 residues. CDR3 in amino acids: CASSYSGRGTGELFF. For the CDR3, the DNA is TGTGCCAGCAGTTACTCCGGCCGGGGCACCGGGGAGCTGTTTTTT.

The chain has TRBV19 and TRBJ1-1; 7 nucleotides agree with TRBD1. V shed 1 base, J shed 5 bases, and the junction held 7 bases outside the gene matches. The CDR3 covers 15 residues. From germline, CDR1 is LNHDA and CDR2 SQIVND (reference sequence). The CDR3 DNA is TGTGCCAGTAGTATAGGGGCAGGGGGTAGGACTGAAGCTTTCTTT. Translating it yields CASSIGAGGRTEAFF.

This clone has only a few counts. The sample has other DNA sequences that encode this CDR3 too. This chain joins TRBV19 and TRBJ1-1, with D uncertain. The CDR3 runs to 14 residues. CDR1 is LNHDA and CDR2 is SQIVND in the germline V gene (reference sequence). V gave up 1 base and J gave up 1 base, with 7 bases separating them. Here the CDR3 DNA reads TGTGCCAGTAGTATAGGTCCCGGGAACACTGAAGCTTTCTTT. Its translation is CASSIGPGNTEAFF.